This T cell receptor (beta chain) was retrieved from a study of naive and memory T cell subsets. Described treatment: skin biopsy from PPD injection site in Mantoux-positive individual. A UMI-containing oligonucleotide was joined by 3' ligation to the TCR cDNA template. Tuberculin skin test biopsies were taken where PPD was injected in Mantoux-positive people. V shed 0 bases, J shed 6 bases, and the junction held 8 bases outside the gene matches. The CDR3 is 16 amino acids. The germline gives CDR1 DFQATT, CDR2 SNEGSKA (reference sequence). The SP2 primer and nested alpha and beta constant region primers amplified ligated cDNA in four rounds. TCRdb reprocessed the UMI-ligation and nested PCR reads with MiXCR, giving one entry per CDR3 protein. The table shows about 37,000 distinct CDR3 sequences, with roughly 11% occurring only once.

This TCR derives from an adult in good health. Sequenced here: skin, sampled from a tuberculin skin test site. The rearrangement joins TRBV20-1 to TRBJ2-7; 13 nucleotides align to TRBD2. The CDR3 region has the DNA TGCAGTGCTAGAGAATCGCGGACTAGCGGGAGAGGCGAGCAGTACTTC. Translation: CSARESRTSGRGEQYF.